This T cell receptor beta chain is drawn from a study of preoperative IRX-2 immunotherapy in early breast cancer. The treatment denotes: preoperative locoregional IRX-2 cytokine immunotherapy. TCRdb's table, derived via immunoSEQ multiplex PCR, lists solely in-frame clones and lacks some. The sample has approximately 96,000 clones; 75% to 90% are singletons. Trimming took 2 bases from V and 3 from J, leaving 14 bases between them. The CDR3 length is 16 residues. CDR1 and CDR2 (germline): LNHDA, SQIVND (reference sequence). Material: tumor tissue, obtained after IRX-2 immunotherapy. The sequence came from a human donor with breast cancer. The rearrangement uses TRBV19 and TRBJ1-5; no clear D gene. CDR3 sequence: CASSITPPGTNQPQHF. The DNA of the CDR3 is TGTGCCAGTAGTATAACCCCTCCAGGTACCAATCAGCCCCAGCATTTT.